The clone carrying this T cell receptor beta chain appeared a few times. The antigen is not known. Germline V gene sequence: CDR1 SNHLY, CDR2 FYNNEI. Trimming stripped 5 bases from V and 8 bases from J, with 6 bases between. This CDR3 is built from 11 residues. The source of the sample is a study of OX40 agonist ivuxolimab in advanced cancers. Across the study: Patients with prior anti-PD-1, anti-PD-L1 or anti-CTLA-4 therapy were eligible; roughly 41% had some.

Profiling relied on immunoSEQ multiplex PCR, and the TCRdb table lists in-frame clones only, not all of them. The table lists under 95,000 clones, around 90% of them singletons. Findings and limits, study-wide: CD4+ T cells averaged fewer expanded clones than CD8+ T cells.

The TCR originated in an adult with an advanced solid tumor such as melanoma, head and neck, liver or kidney cancer. The chain has TRBV2 and TRBJ2-2, with D perhaps TRBD2 (5 bases). Specimen: CD4+ or CD8+ T cells sorted from blood, collected in a trial of the OX40 agonist ivuxolimab. CDR3 region: CASSSGGELFF. The CDR3 DNA reads as TGTGCCAGCAGTTCGGGGGGGGAGCTGTTTTTT.